This is a list of T cell receptor beta chains from one sample in a study of blood T cell repertoires in COVID-19. The method was immunoSEQ multiplex PCR; TCRdb's version includes in-frame clones alone and lacks a portion of them. Among tens of thousands of clones listed, 65% to 90% were seen once. Sequencing input: peripheral blood. These receptors all come from a man in his sixties with acute or convalescent COVID-19. Both conserved end residues are part of each CDR3. Fields, in order: V gene, clone size, J gene, D gene, CDR3 DNA, CDR3 protein. D genes are given only for firm matches. Only some rows state a clone size, as once, few, many or a class for expanded clones.

v_call: TRBV18; clone_size: NA; j_call: TRBJ1-1; d_call: NA; cdr3_nt: TGTGCCAGCTCACCGGGAGAAGGGTCACGAGCTTTCTTT; cdr3_aa: CASSPGEGSRAFF
v_call: TRBV30; clone_size: NA; j_call: TRBJ1-1; d_call: NA; cdr3_nt: TGTGCCTGGAGTGTAGGGGGTGACACTGAAGCTTTCTTT; cdr3_aa: CAWSVGGDTEAFF
v_call: TRBV6-5; clone_size: NA; j_call: TRBJ1-1; d_call: NA; cdr3_nt: TGTGCCAGCAGTTATAAACAGGCCCTAACAGGAGCTTTCTTT; cdr3_aa: CASSYKQALTGAFF
v_call: TRBV27; clone_size: NA; j_call: TRBJ1-6; d_call: NA; cdr3_nt: TGTGCCAGCAGGCCTCACAGAGAAAATTCACCCCTCCACTTT; cdr3_aa: CASRPHRENSPLHF
v_call: TRBV11-3; clone_size: NA; j_call: TRBJ2-2; d_call: NA; cdr3_nt: TGTGCCAGCGGTTCCCCGGGGAACACCGGGGAGCTGTTTTTT; cdr3_aa: CASGSPGNTGELFF
v_call: TRBV13; clone_size: NA; j_call: TRBJ2-5; d_call: TRBD2; cdr3_nt: TGTGCCAGCAGCTTACGTCGACTCGGGGGGGGCGGGAAAGAGACCCAGTACTTC; cdr3_aa: CASSLRRLGGGGKETQYF
v_call: TRBV6-5; clone_size: NA; j_call: TRBJ2-1; d_call: NA; cdr3_nt: TGTGCCAGCAGAACAGGGAATGAGCAGTTCTTC; cdr3_aa: CASRTGNEQFF
v_call: TRBV28; clone_size: NA; j_call: TRBJ2-1; d_call: NA; cdr3_nt: TGTGCCAGCAGCCGGACAGCTAATGAGCAGTTCTTC; cdr3_aa: CASSRTANEQFF
v_call: TRBV7-3; clone_size: NA; j_call: TRBJ2-5; d_call: NA; cdr3_nt: TGTGCCAGCAGCTCACAACCCTCCCAAGAGACCCAGTACTTC; cdr3_aa: CASSSQPSQETQYF
v_call: TRBV11-2; clone_size: NA; j_call: TRBJ2-1; d_call: NA; cdr3_nt: TGTGCCAGCAGCCCGAGGTTCAATGAGCAGTTCTTC; cdr3_aa: CASSPRFNEQFF
v_call: TRBV4-1; clone_size: once; j_call: TRBJ1-2; d_call: NA; cdr3_nt: TGCGCCAGCAGCCACCCGTGGGGCCCTAACTATGGCTACACCTTC; cdr3_aa: CASSHPWGPNYGYTF
v_call: TRBV24-1; clone_size: NA; j_call: TRBJ1-3; d_call: TRBD1; cdr3_nt: TGTGCCACCAGTGGATCCGGGACAGGAGGAAGAATATATTTT; cdr3_aa: CATSGSGTGGRIYF
v_call: TRBV18; clone_size: NA; j_call: TRBJ1-2; d_call: NA; cdr3_nt: TGTGCCAGCTCAGCAAACCGGGACACAACTAACTATGGCTACACCTTC; cdr3_aa: CASSANRDTTNYGYTF
v_call: TRBV27; clone_size: NA; j_call: TRBJ2-1; d_call: NA; cdr3_nt: TGTGCCAGCAGTTTATCGTGGGGCGAAGCCCGCTACAATGAGCAGTTCTTC; cdr3_aa: CASSLSWGEARYNEQFF
v_call: TRBV5-1; clone_size: NA; j_call: TRBJ1-1; d_call: TRBD1; cdr3_nt: TGCGCCAGCAGCTTTCGACAGGGGGGTGAAGCTTTCTTT; cdr3_aa: CASSFRQGGEAFF
v_call: TRBV7-8; clone_size: few; j_call: TRBJ2-1; d_call: NA; cdr3_nt: TGTGCCAGCAGCCCCAGAGGAGCTGTACAGGGCGTGGACAATGAGCAGTTCTTC; cdr3_aa: CASSPRGAVQGVDNEQFF
v_call: TRBV25-1; clone_size: NA; j_call: TRBJ1-3; d_call: NA; cdr3_nt: TGTGCCAGCAGTGAGGTTCCGCAGAAGGGAAACACCATATATTTT; cdr3_aa: CASSEVPQKGNTIYF
v_call: TRBV5-6; clone_size: few; j_call: TRBJ2-1; d_call: TRBD2; cdr3_nt: TGTGCCAGCAGTTCCCCGGGACTAGCGGGGGGGAGCTCCTACAATGAGCAGTTCTTC; cdr3_aa: CASSSPGLAGGSSYNEQFF
v_call: TRBV3-1/TRBV3-2; clone_size: NA; j_call: TRBJ2-2; d_call: TRBD1; cdr3_nt: TGTGCCAGCACCAAATTGGACAGGGCGACCGGGGAGCTGTTTTTT; cdr3_aa: CASTKLDRATGELFF
v_call: TRBV7-9; clone_size: NA; j_call: TRBJ2-7; d_call: NA; cdr3_nt: TGTGCCAGCACCCCCAGGGTAACAGACGAGCAGTACTTC; cdr3_aa: CASTPRVTDEQYF
v_call: TRBV28; clone_size: NA; j_call: TRBJ1-1; d_call: NA; cdr3_nt: TGTGCCAGCAACACCGAGGGCCGGATGAACACTGAAGCTTTCTTT; cdr3_aa: CASNTEGRMNTEAFF
v_call: TRBV5-1; clone_size: NA; j_call: TRBJ1-1; d_call: TRBD1; cdr3_nt: TGCGCCAGCAACATAGGGACAGGGACTGAAGCTTTCTTT; cdr3_aa: CASNIGTGTEAFF
v_call: TRBV15; clone_size: NA; j_call: TRBJ2-2; d_call: TRBD2; cdr3_nt: TGTGCCACCAGCAGAGATAGGTTCGGGAGGACTAGCGTTACCGGGGAGCTGTTTTTT; cdr3_aa: CATSRDRFGRTSVTGELFF
v_call: TRBV25-1; clone_size: NA; j_call: TRBJ2-6; d_call: TRBD1; cdr3_nt: TGTGCCAGCAGTGAAGGGGACAGGGTCGGGGGGGCCAACGTCCTGACTTTC; cdr3_aa: CASSEGDRVGGANVLTF
v_call: TRBV2; clone_size: NA; j_call: TRBJ2-3; d_call: NA; cdr3_nt: TGTGCCAGCAGAGGGGCGCGGAATCCAGATACGCAGTATTTT; cdr3_aa: CASRGARNPDTQYF
v_call: TRBV10-2; clone_size: NA; j_call: TRBJ1-5; d_call: NA; cdr3_nt: TGCGCCAGCAGTGAGTCGAACGGGAATCAGCCCCAGCATTTT; cdr3_aa: CASSESNGNQPQHF
v_call: TRBV5-1; clone_size: NA; j_call: TRBJ2-2; d_call: TRBD1; cdr3_nt: TGCGCCAGCAGCTTTGGGACAGCCACGAACACCGGGGAGCTGTTTTTT; cdr3_aa: CASSFGTATNTGELFF
v_call: TRBV2; clone_size: once; j_call: TRBJ2-3; d_call: NA; cdr3_nt: TGTGCCAGCAAGGACAGCCGGACAGATACGCAGTATTTT; cdr3_aa: CASKDSRTDTQYF
v_call: TRBV5-1; clone_size: NA; j_call: TRBJ1-6; d_call: NA; cdr3_nt: TGCGCCAGCAGCTTGGAGGCCAGGGAAAATTCACCCCTCCACTTT; cdr3_aa: CASSLEARENSPLHF
v_call: TRBV29-1; clone_size: NA; j_call: TRBJ2-5; d_call: NA; cdr3_nt: TGCAGCGTAGTTCCCCTAGCGTGGTACCAAGAGACCCAGTACTTC; cdr3_aa: CSVVPLAWYQETQYF
v_call: TRBV28; clone_size: NA; j_call: TRBJ1-5; d_call: NA; cdr3_nt: TGTGCCAGCAGTTTCGGAAGGAGGGCTACTCAGCCCCAGCATTTT; cdr3_aa: CASSFGRRATQPQHF
v_call: TRBV7-2; clone_size: NA; j_call: TRBJ2-2; d_call: TRBD1; cdr3_nt: TGTGCCAGCAGAGAGGACAGGGTTAACACCGGGGAGCTGTTTTTT; cdr3_aa: CASREDRVNTGELFF
v_call: TRBV24-1; clone_size: once; j_call: TRBJ2-2; d_call: TRBD1; cdr3_nt: TGTGCCACCAGTGATTCTCGACAGGGGGTCACCGGGGAGCTGTTTTTT; cdr3_aa: CATSDSRQGVTGELFF
v_call: TRBV5-1; clone_size: NA; j_call: TRBJ2-5; d_call: NA; cdr3_nt: TGCGCCAGCAGCTTGGCCGAGCTTAAAGAGACCCAGTACTTC; cdr3_aa: CASSLAELKETQYF
v_call: TRBV5-4; clone_size: NA; j_call: TRBJ2-1; d_call: NA; cdr3_nt: TGTGCCAGCAGCCCCCACCCGAGGTTTGGGACACCCTTCCCCAATGAGCAGTTCTTC; cdr3_aa: CASSPHPRFGTPFPNEQFF
v_call: TRBV2; clone_size: NA; j_call: TRBJ1-5; d_call: TRBD1; cdr3_nt: TGTGCCAGCAGTGAAAGCCCAAACAGGGGGTATCAGCCCCAGCATTTT; cdr3_aa: CASSESPNRGYQPQHF
v_call: TRBV24-1; clone_size: NA; j_call: TRBJ1-2; d_call: NA; cdr3_nt: TGTGCCACCAGTGATTTCCCCAGGGTAAAGACTTATGGCTACACCTTC; cdr3_aa: CATSDFPRVKTYGYTF
v_call: TRBV7-3; clone_size: once; j_call: TRBJ2-2; d_call: NA; cdr3_nt: TGTGCCAGCAGCCGTACTGGTTCCCAGGCCGGGGAGCTGTTTTTT; cdr3_aa: CASSRTGSQAGELFF
v_call: TRBV7-9; clone_size: NA; j_call: TRBJ1-3; d_call: NA; cdr3_nt: TGTGCCAGCAGCCAACGGGGTTCTGGAAACACCATATATTTT; cdr3_aa: CASSQRGSGNTIYF
v_call: TRBV28; clone_size: once; j_call: TRBJ1-4; d_call: NA; cdr3_nt: TGTGCCAGCACCCTAAATGAAAAACTGTTTTTT; cdr3_aa: CASTLNEKLFF
v_call: TRBV5-4; clone_size: NA; j_call: TRBJ2-7; d_call: NA; cdr3_nt: TGTGCCAGCAGTCGCAGGGACATGTTATACTACGAGCAGTACTTC; cdr3_aa: CASSRRDMLYYEQYF
v_call: TRBV6-6; clone_size: NA; j_call: TRBJ1-4; d_call: TRBD1; cdr3_nt: TGTGCCAGCCATGATATCGGACAGGGTATCGTAAAACTGTTTTTT; cdr3_aa: CASHDIGQGIVKLFF
v_call: TRBV9; clone_size: few; j_call: TRBJ1-3; d_call: NA; cdr3_nt: TGTGCCAGCAGCGTAGAGGGAGCTTGGCCCGGAAACACCATATATTTT; cdr3_aa: CASSVEGAWPGNTIYF
v_call: TRBV7-2; clone_size: few; j_call: TRBJ1-6; d_call: NA; cdr3_nt: TGTGCCAGCAGCGAACAGGGAAGTCGTCCCCTCCACTTT; cdr3_aa: CASSEQGSRPLHF
v_call: TRBV2; clone_size: NA; j_call: TRBJ2-7; d_call: NA; cdr3_nt: TGTGCCGTATACAGGGGGGGGTACGAGCAGTACTTC; cdr3_aa: CAVYRGGYEQYF
v_call: TRBV7-2; clone_size: NA; j_call: TRBJ1-1; d_call: NA; cdr3_nt: TGTGCCAGCAGCCAGTTCTCTACAGGTGTTGGCACTGAAGCTTTCTTT; cdr3_aa: CASSQFSTGVGTEAFF
v_call: TRBV5-4; clone_size: NA; j_call: TRBJ1-1; d_call: TRBD1; cdr3_nt: TGTGCCAGCAGCCAGGACAGGCCGGCTTTCTTT; cdr3_aa: CASSQDRPAFF
v_call: TRBV7-9; clone_size: NA; j_call: TRBJ2-6; d_call: NA; cdr3_nt: TGTGCCAGCAGCTCGGGTCCTCCGGGTGGGGCCAACGTCCTGACTTTC; cdr3_aa: CASSSGPPGGANVLTF
v_call: TRBV7-9; clone_size: NA; j_call: TRBJ1-2; d_call: NA; cdr3_nt: TGTGCCAGCAGCCTGACCGGGACAAGGAATGGCTACACCTTC; cdr3_aa: CASSLTGTRNGYTF
v_call: TRBV5-4; clone_size: NA; j_call: TRBJ1-6; d_call: NA; cdr3_nt: TGTGCCAGCAGCTTGACAGGGAATAATTCACCCCTCCACTTT; cdr3_aa: CASSLTGNNSPLHF
v_call: TRBV11-2; clone_size: NA; j_call: TRBJ1-3; d_call: TRBD1; cdr3_nt: TGTGCCAGCACCACAGGGGGCTACCCCTCTGGAAACACCATATATTTT; cdr3_aa: CASTTGGYPSGNTIYF